This T cell receptor (beta chain) was captured in a study of shared clonotypes between healthy human individuals. Overall study findings and caveats: Among non-shared clonotypes, generation probabilities were lower than among those shared by all four donors. Incompleteness in sorted-subset sequencing, despite large depth, was shown by rarefaction. It was observed that roughly 5% of naive CD4 clonotypes were shared across a few donors.

In the study's own analysis: For the immunoSEQ data, sequences were junction-only without quality scores, so filtering differed. TCRdb's copy holds only in-frame clones and misses some; the assay was immunoSEQ multiplex PCR. V, J and clone size are taken as reported in that table, and D and trimming were inferred from the DNA itself. The sample consists of around 2,000,000 clones, 85% to 95% of them appearing once. CD45RO-negative CD8 cells positively selected for CCR7 made up the naive population, which excluded terminally differentiated effector memory CD45RA+ cells. Trimming stripped 0 bases from V and 5 bases from J, with 17 bases between. Germline V gene sequence: CDR1 MGHRA, CDR2 YSYEKL. The CDR3 is 17 amino acids. A note on this clone: Its antigen is still unknown.

This receptor was taken from a man aged 18 to 29 in good health. Some clones in this sample may be carry-over from other donors' samples. The sample was naive CD8+ T cells from PBMCs. The chain links TRBV4-1 to TRBJ2-1; D ambiguous. The CDR3 protein is CASSQDSGYLGNNEQFF. The CDR3 DNA is TGCGCCAGCAGCCAAGATTCAGGCTACCTGGGGAACAATGAGCAGTTCTTC.